This T cell receptor beta chain was obtained from a study of cytomegalovirus exposure and HLA in healthy donors. Study-level results: The study recorded over 150 TCR beta chains that were cytomegalovirus-associated. Associated with HLA alleles at 0.05 false discovery rate in a later analysis were 16,951 TCR beta sequences.

The PCR had 60 Vbeta and 13 Jbeta primers. Method: immunoSEQ multiplex PCR; TCRdb's copy keeps in-frame clones and lacks some. Among about 43,000 clones listed, more than 45% were seen once. The length of the CDR3 is 16 residues. Trimming took 3 bases from V and 4 from J; bases not matched to a gene: 10. The germline gives CDR1 LNHDA, CDR2 SQIVND (reference sequence). Comments on this clone: Its matching antigen is unknown.

The rearrangement uses TRBV19 and TRBJ2-7; TRBD1 agrees at 9 bases. Material: PBMCs. This TCR was sampled from a man between 60 and 75 years old in good health and CMV-seronegative. CDR3 nucleotides: TGTGCCAGTAGTATCGCACCGGGACAGGGCCATTACGAGCAGTACTTC. Translated, it gives CASSIAPGQGHYEQYF.